This TCR beta chain appears in the sequencing data of a study of blood T cell repertoires in COVID-19. Background on the study: Specimens from acute and convalescent COVID-19 originated in the United States, Italy and Spain. Sample material is recorded as cDNA or gDNA derived from T cells, B-cell-depleted T cells, or PBMCs.

Original analysis: Counts of nucleated cells, estimated from reference gene primer amplification, were obtained. Libraries were prepared by immunoSEQ multiplex PCR; TCRdb keeps only in-frame clonotypes and omits some of them. V, J and clone size are those of that table, while D and trimming were read from the DNA. Of about 150,000 clones in the sample, 65% to 90% are singletons; the top ten hold about an eighth. Germline V gene data show CDR1 as SGHNT and CDR2 as YYREEE (reference sequence). The CDR3 length is 14 residues. V lost 0 bases to trimming and J lost 1 base, with 7 bases between them. Material: peripheral blood. The V gene is TRBV5-4, the J gene TRBJ1-1, with no clear D. The clonotype was recovered from a woman aged 60-75 years with COVID-19, enrolled during active disease. The CDR3 DNA is TGTGCCAGCAGCTTGGGGGCAGCGAACACTGAAGCTTTCTTT. Residues: CASSLGAANTEAFF.